The clone carrying this TCR beta chain was observed a single time. The CDR3 has 15 amino acids. Germline V gives CDR1 MNHNY, CDR2 SVGAGI (reference sequence). V dropped 0 bases and J dropped 8 bases, with 16 bases sitting between them. In the original processing: Cell counts per sample came from amplifying reference gene primers. Sequencing used immunoSEQ multiplex PCR; TCRdb keeps in-frame clones, though not all of them. The DNA was the basis for D and trimming; V, J and clone size are from that table. Of 150,000 to 200,000 clones listed, about 86% were seen once; the top ten hold approximately 18%. These data originate in a study of blood T cell repertoires in COVID-19. The overall study: Samples of COVID-19 (acute and convalescent) were obtained from the United States, Italy and Spain. Sources were T cells, B-cell-depleted T cells, or PBMCs; the material itself was cDNA or gDNA.

The source of this sequence is a woman of 80 years or more with acute or convalescent COVID-19. The sample comprised peripheral blood. The chain recombines TRBV6-6 with TRBJ1-2; no firm D call. In nucleotides, the CDR3 is TGTGCCAGCAGTTACTCTGCTTTGGACTATGGCGGCTACACCTTC. Residues: CASSYSALDYGGYTF.